Below, one TCR beta chain is given with its context. Its antigen is undetermined. This CDR3 comprises 16 residues. Germline V gives CDR1 SGDLS, CDR2 YYNGEE. This specimen comes from a study of CXCR3-negative and CXCR3-positive naive CD8 T cells. 5' RACE with UMI labels generated the TRB cDNA libraries. TCRdb reprocessed the 5' RACE reads; each CDR3 protein has one entry and no DNA is given. The specimen's table records 150,000 or so distinct CDR3 sequences. Study-wide results and limits: Most assays used freshly isolated PBMCs, as cryopreservation partially reduced CXCR3. Naive cells positive for CXCR3 carried more hydrophobic TRB CDR3s than CXCR3-negative ones.

Sequencing was done on a sample of naive CXCR3+ CD8+ T cells from blood. Subset denoted: CD45RO-CCR7+CD27+CD95- naive CD8+ T cells expressing CXCR3 (TNR3+). V usage is TRBV9 and J usage is TRBJ1-5. The TCR comes from a human donor in good health. Some clones in this sample may be carry-over from other donors' samples. The CDR3 region is CASSESGGQLNQPQHF.